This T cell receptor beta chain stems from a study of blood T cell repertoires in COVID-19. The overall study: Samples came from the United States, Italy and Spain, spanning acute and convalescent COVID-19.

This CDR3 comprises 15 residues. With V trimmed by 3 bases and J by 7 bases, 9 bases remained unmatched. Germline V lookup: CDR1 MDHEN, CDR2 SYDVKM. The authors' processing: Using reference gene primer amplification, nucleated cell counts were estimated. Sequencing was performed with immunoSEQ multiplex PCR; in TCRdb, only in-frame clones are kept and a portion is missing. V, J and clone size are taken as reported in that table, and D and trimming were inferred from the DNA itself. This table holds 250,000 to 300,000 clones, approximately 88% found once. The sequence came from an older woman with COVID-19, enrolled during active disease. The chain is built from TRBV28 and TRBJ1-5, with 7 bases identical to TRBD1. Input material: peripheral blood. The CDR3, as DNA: TGTGCCAGCAGTTTCCAGACAGGGTATGGACAGCCCCAGCATTTT. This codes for CASSFQTGYGQPQHF.